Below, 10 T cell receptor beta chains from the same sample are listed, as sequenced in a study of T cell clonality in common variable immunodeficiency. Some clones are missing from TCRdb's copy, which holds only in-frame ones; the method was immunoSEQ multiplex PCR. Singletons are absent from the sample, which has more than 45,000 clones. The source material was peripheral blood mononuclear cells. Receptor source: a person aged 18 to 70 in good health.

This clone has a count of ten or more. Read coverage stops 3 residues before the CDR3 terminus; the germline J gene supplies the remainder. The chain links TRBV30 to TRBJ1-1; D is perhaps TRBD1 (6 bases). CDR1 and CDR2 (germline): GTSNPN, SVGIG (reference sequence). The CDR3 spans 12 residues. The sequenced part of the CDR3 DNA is TGTGTCCTCAGGGGAGGGAGGACTGAA. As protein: CVLRGGRTE. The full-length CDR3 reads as CVLRGGRTEAFF.

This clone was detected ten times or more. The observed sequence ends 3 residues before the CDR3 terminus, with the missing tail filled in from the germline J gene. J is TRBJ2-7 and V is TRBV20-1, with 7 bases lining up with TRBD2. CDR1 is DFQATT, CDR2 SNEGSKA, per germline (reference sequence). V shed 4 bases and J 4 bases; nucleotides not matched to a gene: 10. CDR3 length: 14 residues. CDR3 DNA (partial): TGCAGTGCTACCAAGCGGGGTCTTAGGTACGAG. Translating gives CSATKRGLRYE. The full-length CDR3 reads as CSATKRGLRYEQYF.

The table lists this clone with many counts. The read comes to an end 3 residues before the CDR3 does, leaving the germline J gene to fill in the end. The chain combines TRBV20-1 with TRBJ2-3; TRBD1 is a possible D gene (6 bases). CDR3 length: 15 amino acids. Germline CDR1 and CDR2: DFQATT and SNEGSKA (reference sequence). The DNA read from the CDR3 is TGCAGTGCTACTACAGGGTTTTGGGGCAATCAGCCG. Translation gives CSATTGFWGNQP. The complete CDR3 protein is CSATTGFWGNQPQYF.

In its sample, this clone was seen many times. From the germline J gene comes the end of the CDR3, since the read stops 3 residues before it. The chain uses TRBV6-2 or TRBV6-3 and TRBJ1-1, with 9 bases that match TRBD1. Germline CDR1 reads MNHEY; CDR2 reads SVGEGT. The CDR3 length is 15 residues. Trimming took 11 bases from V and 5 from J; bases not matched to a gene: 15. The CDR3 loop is CASLGTGLGRTEAFF. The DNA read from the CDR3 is TGTGCCTCCCTCGGGACAGGGTTGGGGAGGACTGAA.

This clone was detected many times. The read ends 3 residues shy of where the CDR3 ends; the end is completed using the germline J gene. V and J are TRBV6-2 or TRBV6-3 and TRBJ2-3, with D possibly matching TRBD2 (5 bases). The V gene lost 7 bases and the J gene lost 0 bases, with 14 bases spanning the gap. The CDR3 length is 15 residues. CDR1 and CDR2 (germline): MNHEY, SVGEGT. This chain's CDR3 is CASTSGGSSTDTQYF. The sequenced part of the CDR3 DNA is TGTGCCAGCACGAGTGGCGGGTCTAGCACAGATACG.

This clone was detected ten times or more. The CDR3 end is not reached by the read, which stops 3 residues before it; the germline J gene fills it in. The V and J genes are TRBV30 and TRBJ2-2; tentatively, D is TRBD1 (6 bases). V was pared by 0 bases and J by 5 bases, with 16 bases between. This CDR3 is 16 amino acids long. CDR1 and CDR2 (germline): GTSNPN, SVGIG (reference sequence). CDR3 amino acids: CAWSVPGVVVTGELFF. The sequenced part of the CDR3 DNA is TGTGCCTGGAGTGTTCCAGGGGTGGTGGTTACCGGGGAG.

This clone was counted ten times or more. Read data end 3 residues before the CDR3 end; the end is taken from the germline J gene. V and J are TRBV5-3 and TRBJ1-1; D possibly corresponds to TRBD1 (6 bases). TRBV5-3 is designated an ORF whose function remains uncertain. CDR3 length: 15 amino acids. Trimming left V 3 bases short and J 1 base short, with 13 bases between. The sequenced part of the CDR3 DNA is TGTGCCAGAAGCTCTTGGGACAAGGGGAACACTGAA. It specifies CARSSWDKGNTE. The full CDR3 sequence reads CARSSWDKGNTEAFF.

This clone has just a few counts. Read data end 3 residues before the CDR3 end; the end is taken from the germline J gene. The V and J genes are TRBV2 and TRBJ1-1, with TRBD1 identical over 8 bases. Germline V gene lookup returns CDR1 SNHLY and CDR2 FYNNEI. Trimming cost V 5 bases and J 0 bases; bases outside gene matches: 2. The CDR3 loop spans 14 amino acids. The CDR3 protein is CASSRQGMNTEAFF. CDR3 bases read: TGTGCCAGCAGTAGACAGGGGATGAACACTGAA.

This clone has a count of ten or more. Partial CDR3 DNA: TGTGCCACCAGTGATTTGTTTACGTGTTCCCAGGGGTCTCAGCCC. It codes for CATSDLFTCSQGSQP. The entire CDR3 protein is CATSDLFTCSQGSQPQHF. The chain joins TRBV24-1 to TRBJ1-5; a weak D match, TRBD1 (6 bases). Read data end 3 residues before the CDR3 end; the end is taken from the germline J gene. Germline V gene lookup returns CDR1 KGHDR and CDR2 SFDVKD. This CDR3 has 18 amino acids. V was shortened by 0 bases and J by 6 bases, with 20 bases between the two germline ends.

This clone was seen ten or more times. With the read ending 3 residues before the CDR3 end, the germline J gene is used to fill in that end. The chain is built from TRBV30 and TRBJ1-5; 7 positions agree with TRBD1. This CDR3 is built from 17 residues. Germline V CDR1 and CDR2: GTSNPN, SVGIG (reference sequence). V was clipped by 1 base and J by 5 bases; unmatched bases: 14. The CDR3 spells CAWSEGTGAWGDQPQHF. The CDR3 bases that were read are TGTGCCTGGAGTGAGGGAACAGGGGCTTGGGGGGATCAGCCC.